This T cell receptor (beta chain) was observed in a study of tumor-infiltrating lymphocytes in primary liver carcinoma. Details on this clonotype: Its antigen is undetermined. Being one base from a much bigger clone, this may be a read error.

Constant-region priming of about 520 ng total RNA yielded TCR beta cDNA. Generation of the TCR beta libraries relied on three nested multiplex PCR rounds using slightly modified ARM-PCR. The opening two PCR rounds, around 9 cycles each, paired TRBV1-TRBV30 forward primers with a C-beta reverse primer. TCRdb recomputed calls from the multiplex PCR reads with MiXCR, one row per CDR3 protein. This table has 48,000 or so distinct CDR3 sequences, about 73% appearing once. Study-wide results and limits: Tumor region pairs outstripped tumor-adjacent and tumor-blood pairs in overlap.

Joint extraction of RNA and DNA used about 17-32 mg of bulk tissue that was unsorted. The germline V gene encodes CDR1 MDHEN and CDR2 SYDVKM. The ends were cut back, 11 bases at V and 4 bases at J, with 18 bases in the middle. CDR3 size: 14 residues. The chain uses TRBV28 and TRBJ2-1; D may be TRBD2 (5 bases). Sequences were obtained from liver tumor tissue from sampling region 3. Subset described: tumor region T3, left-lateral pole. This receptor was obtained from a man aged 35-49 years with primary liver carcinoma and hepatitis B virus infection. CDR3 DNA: TGTGCCGGCGGAGGCCGGACGGTGTACAATGAGCAGTTCTTC. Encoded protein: CAGGGRTVYNEQFF.